A selection of T cell receptor beta chains follows, all from one sample in a study of blood T cells in healthy people across ages. TCRdb re-called the 5' RACE reads through MiXCR, storing one row per CDR3 protein. The top ten hold around 2.1% of the sample, which has about 1.8 million distinct CDR3 sequences, approximately 50% seen once. The sequencing sample was made of blood. The receptor set was obtained from a woman aged 40 to 50 in good health. The CDR3 runs from the conserved cysteine through the conserved F or W. The order of the fields is clone size, V gene, D gene, J gene, CDR3 DNA, CDR3 protein. D genes are given only for firm matches. Size is omitted from some rows. Given values are once, few, many or a class for expanded clones.

>few|TRBV5-1|TRBD2|TRBJ2-5
TGCGCCAGCAGCTTGGATCCTAGCGGGGGCCCCTCTCGGGAGACCCAGTACTTC
CASSLDPSGGPSRETQYF
>few|TRBV5-1|NA|TRBJ2-1
TGCGCCAGCAGCTTTGAGGGGGGGCATTTCGATGAGCAGTTCTTC
CASSFEGGHFDEQFF
>NA|TRBV7-2|TRBD2|TRBJ2-5
TGTGCCAGCAGCCCGACTAGCGGGGTCATGGAGACCCAGTACTTC
CASSPTSGVMETQYF
>few|TRBV15|NA|TRBJ2-5
TGTGCCACCAGCAGAGTTGGTGGAGGGATCCCCCAGTACTTC
CATSRVGGGIPQYF
>few|TRBV5-1|NA|TRBJ1-2
TGCGCCAGCAGCTTGGCGATGGCCAGCCAGTTTGGCTACACCTTC
CASSLAMASQFGYTF
>once|TRBV20-1|TRBD1|TRBJ1-2
TGCAGTGCTACCCGAAGGGACAGCTCCAACTATGGCTACACCTTC
CSATRRDSSNYGYTF
>few|TRBV20-1|NA|TRBJ2-7
TGCAGTGCTCCGTCCTCCGGGGTTTACGAGCAGTACTTC
CSAPSSGVYEQYF
>NA|TRBV20-1|TRBD2|TRBJ2-5
TGCAGTGCTAGGAGGGCTAGCGGGACACAAGAGGCCCAGTACTTC
CSARRASGTQEAQYF
>NA|TRBV24-1|NA|TRBJ2-1
TGTGCCACCAGTGGCCCCTATGACAATGAGCAGTTCTTC
CATSGPYDNEQFF
>NA|TRBV27|NA|TRBJ1-1
TGTGCCAGCAGAGCTTTGAACACTGAAGCTTTCTTT
CASRALNTEAFF
>few|TRBV10-3|TRBD2|TRBJ2-1
TGTGCCATCAGTGCCCGACTAGCGGGGACCTCCTACAATGAGCAGTTCTTC
CAISARLAGTSYNEQFF
>NA|TRBV27|TRBD1|TRBJ2-1
TGTGCCAGCAGTTCACAGGGGCCGTCCTACAATGAGCAGTTCTTC
CASSSQGPSYNEQFF
>NA|TRBV14|NA|TRBJ2-5
TGTGCCAGCAGCCTCCTGTTCGGGGCCCAAGGGACCCAGTACTTC
CASSLLFGAQGTQYF
>few|TRBV11-2|NA|TRBJ2-4
TGTGCCAGCAGCCGGGACTGGTCGGGTAAAAACATTCAGTACTTC
CASSRDWSGKNIQYF
>once|TRBV4-3|TRBD2|TRBJ2-3
TGCGCCAGCAGCCAAGTCACTAGCGGAGGGAGTACGCAGTATTTT
CASSQVTSGGSTQYF
>few|TRBV12-3/TRBV12-4|NA|TRBJ1-5
TGTGCCAGCACCCAAGGGGACACCCTCTCCCCAGCCCAGCATTTT
CASTQGDTLSPAQHF
>few|TRBV15|NA|TRBJ1-6
TGTGCCACCAGCCAACAGCTTAATTCACCCCTCCACTTT
CATSQQLNSPLHF
>few|TRBV20-1|TRBD1|TRBJ2-5
TGCAGTGCTCGATCAGGGGGCAGGTCGGAGACCCAGTACTTC
CSARSGGRSETQYF
>NA|TRBV18|NA|TRBJ1-1
TGTGCCAGCTCACCACGCCTTCCGACGGATACGAACACTGAAGCTTTCTTT
CASSPRLPTDTNTEAFF
>NA|TRBV10-3|TRBD1|TRBJ2-3
TGTGCCATCAGTGAAACTGCGACAGGGGGCGTAGAAGATACGCAGTATTTT
CAISETATGGVEDTQYF
>NA|TRBV12-3/TRBV12-4|NA|TRBJ2-7
TGTGCCAGCAGTTCCGGGGACCCATCCTACGAGCAGTACTTC
CASSSGDPSYEQYF
>few|TRBV27|TRBD2|TRBJ2-7
TGTGCCAGCAGCCTCGGGGGGATGAGCTCCTACGAGCAGTACTTC
CASSLGGMSSYEQYF
>NA|TRBV19|TRBD1|TRBJ1-2
TGTGCCAGTAGTGCTACGGACAGGGGCCAAGCTAACTATGGCTACACCTTC
CASSATDRGQANYGYTF
>NA|TRBV7-2|NA|TRBJ2-7
TGTGCCAGCAGCTTAGTACAGGGTGTTGGTGTCAACGCCTACGAGCAGTGCTTC
CASSLVQGVGVNAYEQCF
>NA|TRBV4-1|TRBD2|TRBJ2-7
TGCGCCAGCAGCCAGTTCGAGGGGACTAGCGCCTACGAGCAGTACTTC
CASSQFEGTSAYEQYF
>NA|TRBV20-1|NA|TRBJ2-7
TGCAGTGCTACGGCCAACAATGAGCAGTACTTC
CSATANNEQYF
>NA|TRBV15|NA|TRBJ2-1
TGTGCCACCAGCAGAGATCTAGGTCTAGCCGATTTCTTACTCAATGAGCAGTTCTTC
CATSRDLGLADFLLNEQFF
>NA|TRBV7-2|NA|TRBJ1-1
TGTGCCAGCAGCCCTCGGGCGGGGGCGAGTGGGAACACTGAAGCTTTCTTT
CASSPRAGASGNTEAFF
>NA|TRBV20-1|NA|TRBJ2-3
TGCAGTGCTAGAGATAGGCGTCTACCTCGCACAGATACGCAGTATTTT
CSARDRRLPRTDTQYF
>few|TRBV27|NA|TRBJ2-3
TGTGCCAGCAGTCTAGAGCGGGCGAGCACAGATACGCAGTATTTT
CASSLERASTDTQYF
>few|TRBV20-1|NA|TRBJ1-1
TGCAGTGCCAGGTTTACCACCACTGAAGCTTTCTTT
CSARFTTTEAFF
>NA|TRBV2|NA|TRBJ2-1
TGTGCCAGCAGTTCCAGGGTTAGAGTCTCCTACAATGAGCAGTTCTTC
CASSSRVRVSYNEQFF
>NA|TRBV13|TRBD1|TRBJ2-1
TGTGCCAGCAGCACCTCGGGACAGGGCTCCTACAATGAGCAGTTCTTC
CASSTSGQGSYNEQFF
>few|TRBV29-1|NA|TRBJ2-7
TGCAGCGTTGAAGAATCGGCAGGAGGGTACGAGCAGTACTTC
CSVEESAGGYEQYF
>NA|TRBV20-1|TRBD2|TRBJ2-5
TGCAGTGCCACAGGACTAGCAACAGTTTCGGAGACCCAGTACTTC
CSATGLATVSETQYF
>NA|TRBV28|TRBD2|TRBJ2-1
TGTGCCAGCAGTTACAAAACCTGGCGGGCTAGCGGCCACAATGAGCAGTTCTTC
CASSYKTWRASGHNEQFF
>NA|TRBV11-2|TRBD1|TRBJ2-5
TGTGCCAGCAGCTCAACCCGACAGGGTAGGGGGACCCAGTACTTC
CASSSTRQGRGTQYF
>few|TRBV20-1|NA|TRBJ1-5
TGCAGTGCTAGGACAGTCGGTAGCAATCAGCCCCAGCATTTT
CSARTVGSNQPQHF
>NA|TRBV4-2|NA|TRBJ1-1
TGTGCCAGCAGCCAAGATGCGGGGGGTTGGAGAGGTTTCTTT
CASSQDAGGWRGFF
>NA|TRBV12-3/TRBV12-4|NA|TRBJ2-1
TGTGCCAGCACCCCCGACGGAGTAAGCTCCTACAATGAGCAGTTCTTC
CASTPDGVSSYNEQFF